The sequence of this TCR beta chain was determined in a study of CD8 T cells in ankylosing spondylitis. Study outcomes and limitations: In ankylosing spondylitis patients, matched synovial fluid reportedly showed significant enrichment of disease-linked clones. A TCR beta motif of 7 to 9 highly homologous variants seemed to mark ankylosing spondylitis blood. Researchers report that disease-linked clones proved CD8+ and relatively rare in peripheral blood. Before this, some motif variants had been reported in reactive arthritis synovial fluid and blood.

This clonotype was recorded once. Its matching antigen is unknown. CDR3 length equals 16 residues. V was cut by 5 bases and J by 7 bases, with 21 bases left in between. Germline loops: CDR1 SEHNR, CDR2 FQNEAQ (reference sequence). Each TCR beta library was made by quantitative 5'-RACE that incorporated molecular barcodes. In TCRdb, the 5' RACE reads were re-called with MiXCR into one record per CDR3 protein. The table has about 390,000 distinct CDR3 sequences, 20% to 25% seen once. The V gene is TRBV7-9, the J gene TRBJ2-1; tentatively, D is TRBD1 (6 bases). The clonotype originates from a male donor with ankylosing spondylitis. The sequencing input was blood, either unsorted or a sorted T cell fraction (not recorded which). In nucleotides, the CDR3 is TGTGCCAGCAGCCCCAGGGGTAGCCAAGAACTAAATGAGCAGTTCTTC. Translating it yields CASSPRGSQELNEQFF.